This note documents a single TCR beta chain sequence. This specimen belongs to a study of cytomegalovirus exposure and HLA in healthy donors. Germline-derived CDR1 and CDR2 are MNHEY and SVGAGI. The CDR3 is 16 amino acids. Use of 60 Vbeta and 13 Jbeta primers characterized the PCR. Data came from immunoSEQ multiplex PCR; TCRdb stores just in-frame clones and leaves some out. Of under 150,000 clones listed, nearly 80% are singletons. This receptor was obtained from a male donor in good health and CMV-seronegative. Sequencing was carried out using PBMCs. This chain uses TRBV6-5 with TRBJ2-5; D possibly corresponds to TRBD1 (6 bases). The DNA end lines up better with TRBJ2-7; the J call may be wrong. CDR3 DNA sequence: TGTGCCAGCAGTTACTCGAGCCAGACAGGATCCTACGAGCAGTACTTC. Translated: CASSYSSQTGSYEQYF.